This T cell receptor beta chain was identified in a study of blood T cell repertoires in COVID-19. Study as a whole: From T cells, B-cell-depleted T cells, or PBMCs came the material, which was cDNA or gDNA.

Participant reports of clinical history set cohort assignment. Either two negative PCRs, clearance, or symptom resolution qualified Cohort 3 donors as recovered. The protocol was immunoSEQ multiplex PCR, while the TCRdb copy is restricted to in-frame clones and leaves out a portion. The data hold 220,000 or so clones, with over 65% observed a single time. The CDR3 contains 15 residues. V lost 8 bases to trimming and J lost 0 bases; unmatched junction nucleotides: 5. Germline lookup yields CDR1 KGHSH and CDR2 LQKENI. Sequenced sample: PBMCs or T cells enriched from blood (not recorded which). The chain employs TRBV18 and TRBJ2-2; the match to TRBD2 covers 8 bases. The TCR comes from a woman in her fifties or sixties who had recovered from COVID-19. In DNA, the CDR3 is TGTGCCAGCCAACCGGGGGGGACGAACACCGGGGAGCTGTTTTTT. This codes for CASQPGGTNTGELFF. The full variable domain, with the rest looked up from reference TRBV18 and TRBJ2-2, is NAGVMQNPRHLVRRRGQEARLRCSPMKGHSHVYWYRQLPEEGLKFMVYLQKENIIDESGMPKERFSAEFPKEGPSILRIQQVVRGDSAAYFCASQPGGTNTGELFFGEGSRLTVL.